The 3 T cell receptor beta chains reported below all come from one sample, sequenced in a study of blood T cell repertoires in COVID-19. Assay used: immunoSEQ multiplex PCR; TCRdb lists only in-frame clones, some missing. This table holds fewer than 150,000 clones, around nine tenths found once. Sequenced material: peripheral blood. These receptors were taken from a man aged 50-60 years with active or convalescent COVID-19.

This rearrangement joins TRBV28 to TRBJ1-5, with 7 bases identical to TRBD1. This CDR3 is built from 16 residues. The V gene's germline CDR1 is MDHEN and CDR2 SYDVKM. With V trimmed by 6 bases and J by 3 bases, 11 bases remained unmatched. The CDR3 coding sequence is TGTGCCAGCAGCCGAAACACAGGGGTGTACAATCAGCCCCAGCATTTT. Protein sequence: CASSRNTGVYNQPQHF.

The CDR3 sequence: CASSLGAAVDTQYF. The CDR3 nucleotides are TGCGCCAGCAGCTTGGGGGCAGCCGTAGATACGCAGTATTTT. The gene calls are TRBV5-1 and TRBJ2-3; no firm D call. Per germline, CDR1 SGHRS and CDR2 YFSETQ. The CDR3 consists of 14 residues. Trimming took off 0 bases at V and 5 bases at J, with 10 bases between the two ends. Full variable domain (rest looked up from reference TRBV5-1 and TRBJ2-3): KAGVTQTPRYLIKTRGQQVTLSCSPISGHRSVSWYQQTPGQGLQFLFEYFSETQRNKGNFPGRFSGRQFSNSRSEMNVSTLELGDSALYLCASSLGAAVDTQYFGPGTRLTVL.

J is TRBJ2-3 and V is TRBV18; D is unclear. Germline V gives CDR1 KGHSH, CDR2 LQKENI. V lost 3 bases and J lost 0, with 19 bases in between. This CDR3 is built from 18 residues. This CDR3 reads CASSPILTGSSSTDTQYF. The DNA for the CDR3 is TGTGCCAGCTCACCTATACTAACCGGCTCTTCTAGCACAGATACGCAGTATTTT.